This T cell receptor (beta chain) was profiled in a study of regulatory T cells in long-lasting Graves disease (dated by TCRdb to the early 2020s). About the full investigation: To count as having persistent Graves' disease, a patient had to have received antithyroid drug treatment for over 5 years with TSH receptor autoantibodies remaining persistently positive. A total of approximately 35 samples were covered by TCR sequencing, comprising 13 persistent and 20 or so newly diagnosed Graves' disease patients. In the clinical cohort, patients with persistent Graves' disease had used antithyroid drugs for an average of around 9.9 years. This study used TCR sequencing and RNA sequencing of peripheral blood to compare persistent Graves' disease patients against newly diagnosed Graves' disease patients. The study was registered as a clinical trial and conducted in China.

The time point label, read with the paper, signifies: persistent/refractory GD, antithyroid drugs over 5 years with positive TRAb. For both TCR sequencing and RNA sequencing, RNA was extracted from PBMCs in TRIzol. The diagnosis of Graves' disease followed American Thyroid Association guidelines. Patients were recruited from an endocrinology department in Xi'an, China. Each patient gave roughly 8.4 milliliters of peripheral blood, collected in an EDTA anticoagulant tube. Ficoll Paque Plus density gradient separation was used to isolate PBMCs, and no additional T cell sorting was done. An Agilent 2100 Bioanalyzer and agarose gel were used to assess RNA quality, and a NanoDrop 2000 was used to measure RNA concentration. The germline V gene yields SGHDT for CDR1 and YYEEEE for CDR2. From its cysteine to its phenylalanine, the CDR3 spans 13 amino acids. The DNA shown is the 39-base CDR3, in frame from base 1. Cut back by 0 bases and 5 bases, the V and J ends lie 6 bases apart.

The library was prepared using multiplex PCR. The run used an Illumina HiSeq 4000. CDR3 regions were amplified by Arm-PCR with iRepertoire HTBI primers to construct TCR beta libraries. PCR products were gel purified before sequencing. Per the authors' processing: Gene usage analysis of CDR3 amino acid clonotypes relied on the approximately 62 TRBV and about 15 TRBJ segments identified across samples. COPE and FqMerger were used to merge filtered high-quality paired reads into contigs. BLAST was used to align contigs to IMGT TRBV, TRBD and TRBJ reference genes, with CDR3 defined following IMGT. Any clonotype with a frequency above 0.1% was classified as a highly expanded clone. Repertoire diversity was measured by Shannon entropy, and V-J evenness by the Gini coefficient. Clonotypes shared by more than one individual were considered public. TCRdb passed the public sequencing reads through fastp at Q25 and MiXCR, retaining productive beta sequences. One record per CDR3 amino acid sequence lists the most common genes and DNA. It is TCRdb's table, rather than the study itself, that gives the V and J calls and clone size. The sample table holds 650,000 to 700,000 distinct CDR3 sequences, of which around 30% were seen once. Under 55% of the sample rests with the top ten.

Overall results and qualifications from the work: TRBV28, TRBJ1-2 and TRBJ2-5 were preferentially used in persistent disease, while TRBV20-1 and TRBJ2-1 were favored in newly diagnosed disease. Patients with persistent disease shared more public clonotypes (around 2,500) than newly diagnosed patients did (about 1,000). Because the primary lesion, thyroid tissue, could not be accessed, the study looked at peripheral blood alone. Sequencing and analysis were limited to the TCR beta chain. As a limitation, the authors acknowledged that the small sample size may reduce accuracy. Lower TCR Shannon entropy and fewer highly expanded clones were observed in persistent Graves' disease patients than in newly diagnosed patients, which suggested clonal expansion.

Note on this clonotype: No antigen is known for it. One base away there is no much larger clone; base qualities are not given.

Source: peripheral blood mononuclear cells (PBMCs), taken when the disease was refractory, from a patient treated with antithyroid drugs. This TCR was sampled from a female donor with Graves disease. Recombination connected TRBV5-6 to TRBJ2-4; there is no confident call for the D gene. Here is the DNA: TGTGCCAGCAGCTTGGTTGCTCAAAACATTCAGTACTTC. It translates to CASSLVAQNIQYF.